The sequence of this T cell receptor (beta chain) was determined in a study of Graves' ophthalmopathy and Graves' hyperthyroidism. The CDR3 loop spans 14 amino acids. Between the trimmed V and J ends, which lost 3 bases and 3 bases, there was a span of 12 bases. This clonotype was counted once. Active ophthalmopathy (CAS at least 3, NOSPECS at least 4), lasting under 3 months. Beta-chain TCR CDR3 regions were amplified from RNA transcripts. An opening RT-PCR round employed HTBI primers and preceded a second-round multiplex PCR. Each CDR3 protein is one row after TCRdb ran MiXCR on the multiplex PCR reads. Among around 670,000 distinct CDR3 sequences listed, 40% were seen once.

This rearrangement joins TRBV12-3 or TRBV12-4 to TRBJ2-7; D uncertain. The source is an adult man with Graves' ophthalmopathy. What was sequenced was peripheral blood. CDR3 sequence: CASSFSPQFYEQYF. CDR3 nucleotides: TGTGCCAGCAGTTTCTCCCCCCAATTCTACGAGCAGTACTTC.